This T cell receptor beta chain was documented in a study of beta chain features in type 1 diabetes. Since all of the isolated RNA was reverse transcribed, expressed TCRB transcripts were what got sequenced. The assay was immunoSEQ multiplex PCR, and TCRdb's table has in-frame clones only and misses some. The sample lists approximately 150,000 clones, around a tenth occurring once. Per the germline V gene, CDR1 is KGHSH and CDR2 is LQKENI. Between the trimmed V and J ends, which lost 6 bases and 3 bases, there was a span of 15 bases. This CDR3 comprises 15 residues. Turning to this clone: Its matching antigen is unknown.

Study-wide findings and caveats: More deletions and fewer insertions at VDJ junctions were seen in type 1 diabetes patients. Comparison showed that naive, central memory and Treg TCRB repertoires appeared more similar among patients than among healthy donors. TCRB CDR3s were moderately but significantly shorter in Type 1 diabetes patients in all four CD4+ subsets.

The material sequenced was central memory CD4+ T cells from blood. The receptor comes from a middle-aged woman in good health. The chain is built from TRBV18 and TRBJ2-1, with a tentative D call TRBD1 (5 bases). The CDR3 region is CASSPQGFSYNEQFF. CDR3 coding DNA: TGTGCCAGCTCGCCCCAGGGCTTTAGCTACAATGAGCAGTTCTTC. Together with reference TRBV18 and TRBJ2-1, the CDR3 gives the full variable domain: NAGVMQNPRHLVRRRGQEARLRCSPMKGHSHVYWYRQLPEEGLKFMVYLQKENIIDESGMPKERFSAEFPKEGPSILRIQQVVRGDSAAYFCASSPQGFSYNEQFFGPGTRLTVL.